Listed below are T cell receptor beta chains from one sample, sequenced in a study of shared clonotypes between healthy human individuals. The table came from immunoSEQ multiplex PCR; TCRdb's copy has only in-frame clones and leaves some out. The sample carries about 2,200,000 clones, 85% to 95% recorded once. Sequencing input: naive CD8+ T cells from PBMCs. The receptors derive from a man younger than 35 in good health. Some clones in this sample may be carry-over from other donors' samples. Both conserved end residues are part of each CDR3. D genes are given only for firm matches.

D gene	V gene	J gene	CDR3 protein
NA	TRBV2	TRBJ1-5	CASSSSGNQPQHF
TRBD2	TRBV9	TRBJ2-1	CASSPPSGGRYEQFF
NA	TRBV19	TRBJ2-3	CASSTPQQPESYTQYF
NA	TRBV5-4	TRBJ2-1	CASSLGVFTVF
TRBD1	TRBV11-2	TRBJ2-7	CASSLNPTGGYEQYF
TRBD1	TRBV29-1	TRBJ1-1	CSVDRTGLGNTEAFF
NA	TRBV29-1	TRBJ1-2	CSVEEGTGYTF
NA	TRBV7-2	TRBJ1-1	CASSQEAVNTEAFF
NA	TRBV7-2	TRBJ2-2	CASSLVRLGATGELFF
NA	TRBV4-1	TRBJ2-7	CASSQILTADFGQYF
NA	TRBV10-3	TRBJ1-2	CAISVYLDRKSPYGYTF
NA	TRBV29-1	TRBJ1-4	CSARERLSEKLFF
NA	TRBV19	TRBJ1-4	CASSIDREGLNEKLFF
TRBD2	TRBV7-6	TRBJ2-7	CASSPTSGSYEQYF
TRBD2	TRBV6-4	TRBJ2-1	CAGPPGLDNEQFF